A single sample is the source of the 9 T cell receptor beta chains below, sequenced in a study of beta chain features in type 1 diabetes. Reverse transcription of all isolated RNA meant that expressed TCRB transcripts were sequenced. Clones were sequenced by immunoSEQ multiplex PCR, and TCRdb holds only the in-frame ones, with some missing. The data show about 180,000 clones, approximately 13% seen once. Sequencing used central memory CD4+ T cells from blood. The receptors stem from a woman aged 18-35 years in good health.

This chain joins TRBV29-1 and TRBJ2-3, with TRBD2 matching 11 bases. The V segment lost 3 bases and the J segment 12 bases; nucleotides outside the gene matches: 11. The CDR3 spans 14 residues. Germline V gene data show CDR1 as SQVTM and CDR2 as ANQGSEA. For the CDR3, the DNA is TGCAGCGTTGACTTTATAGCGGGAGGGCCGGGACAGTATTTT. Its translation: CSVDFIAGGPGQYF.

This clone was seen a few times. The CDR3 DNA reads as TGCGCCAGCAGAAGGGAGGGAGATACGCAGTATTTT. Protein sequence: CASRREGDTQYF. The chain couples TRBV5-1 to TRBJ2-3, with 7 nucleotides matching TRBD2. J lost 5 bases, V lost 5 bases, and 2 bases had no gene match. The CDR3 covers 12 residues. Germline CDR1 and CDR2: SGHRS and YFSETQ.

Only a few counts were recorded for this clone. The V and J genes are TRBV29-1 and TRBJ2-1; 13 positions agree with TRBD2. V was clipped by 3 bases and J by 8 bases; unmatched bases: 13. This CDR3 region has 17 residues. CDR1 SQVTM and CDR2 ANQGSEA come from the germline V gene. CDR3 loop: CSVDLLGLAGTHDEQFF. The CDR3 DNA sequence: TGCAGCGTTGACCTGTTGGGACTAGCGGGAACCCACGATGAGCAGTTCTTC.

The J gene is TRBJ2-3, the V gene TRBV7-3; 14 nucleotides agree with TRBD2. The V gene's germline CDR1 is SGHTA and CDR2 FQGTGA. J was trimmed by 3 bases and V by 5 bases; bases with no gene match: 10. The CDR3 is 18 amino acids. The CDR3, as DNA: TGTGCCAGCAGCCTGGGACTAGCGGGGGCCCTGGGTACAGATACGCAGTATTTT. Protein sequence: CASSLGLAGALGTDTQYF. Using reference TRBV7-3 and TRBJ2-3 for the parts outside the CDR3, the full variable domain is GAGVSQTPSNKVTEKGKYVELRCDPISGHTALYWYRQSLGQGPEFLIYFQGTGAADDSGLPNDRFFAVRPEGSVSTLKIQRTERGDSAVYLCASSLGLAGALGTDTQYFGPGTRLTVL.

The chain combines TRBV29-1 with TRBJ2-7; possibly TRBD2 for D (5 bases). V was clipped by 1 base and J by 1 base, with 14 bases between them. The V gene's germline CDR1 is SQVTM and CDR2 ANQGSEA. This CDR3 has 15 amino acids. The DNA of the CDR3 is TGCAGCGTTGAAGTCGGCGGGCACGCTTCCTACGAGCAGTACTTC. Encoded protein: CSVEVGGHASYEQYF.

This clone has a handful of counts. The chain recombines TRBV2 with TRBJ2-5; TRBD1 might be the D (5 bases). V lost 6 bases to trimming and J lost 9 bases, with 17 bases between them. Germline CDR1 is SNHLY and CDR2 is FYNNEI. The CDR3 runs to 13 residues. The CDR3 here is CASRADPRAAQYF. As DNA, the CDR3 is TGTGCCAGCAGGGCCGATCCCAGGGCGGCCCAGTACTTC. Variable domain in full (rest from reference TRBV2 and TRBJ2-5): EPEVTQTPSHQVTQMGQEVILRCVPISNHLYFYWYRQILGQKVEFLVSFYNNEISEKSEIFDDQFSVERPDGSNFTLKIRSTKLEDSAMYFCASRADPRAAQYFGPGTRLLVL.

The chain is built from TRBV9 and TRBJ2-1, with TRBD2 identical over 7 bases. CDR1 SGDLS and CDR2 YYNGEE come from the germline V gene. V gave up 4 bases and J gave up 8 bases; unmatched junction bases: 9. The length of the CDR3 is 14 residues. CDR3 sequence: CASSRGTISDEQFF. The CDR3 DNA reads TGTGCCAGCAGCCGCGGGACTATCTCAGATGAGCAGTTCTTC.

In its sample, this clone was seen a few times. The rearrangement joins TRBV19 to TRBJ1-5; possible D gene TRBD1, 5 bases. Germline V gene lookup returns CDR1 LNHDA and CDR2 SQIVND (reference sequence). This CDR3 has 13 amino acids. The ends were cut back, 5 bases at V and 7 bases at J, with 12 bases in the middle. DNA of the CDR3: TGTGCCAGTAGTCAGGGTGTGGGACAGCCCCAGCATTTT. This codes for CASSQGVGQPQHF.

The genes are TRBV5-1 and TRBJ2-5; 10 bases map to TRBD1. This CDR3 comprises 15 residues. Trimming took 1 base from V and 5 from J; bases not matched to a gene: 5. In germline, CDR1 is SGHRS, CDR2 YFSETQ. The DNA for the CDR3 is TGCGCCAGCAGCTTGTCTCCGGGACAGGGGGAGACCCAGTACTTC. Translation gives CASSLSPGQGETQYF.